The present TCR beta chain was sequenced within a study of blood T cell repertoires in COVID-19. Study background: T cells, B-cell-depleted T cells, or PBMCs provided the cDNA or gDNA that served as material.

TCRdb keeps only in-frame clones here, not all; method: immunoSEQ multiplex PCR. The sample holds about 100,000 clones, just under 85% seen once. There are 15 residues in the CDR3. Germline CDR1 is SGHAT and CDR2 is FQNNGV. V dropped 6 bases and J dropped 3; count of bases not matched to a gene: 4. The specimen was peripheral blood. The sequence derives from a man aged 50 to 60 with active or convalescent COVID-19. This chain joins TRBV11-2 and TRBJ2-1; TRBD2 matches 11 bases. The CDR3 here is CASSPGLAVYNEQFF. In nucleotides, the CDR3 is TGTGCCAGCAGTCCGGGACTAGCGGTCTACAATGAGCAGTTCTTC. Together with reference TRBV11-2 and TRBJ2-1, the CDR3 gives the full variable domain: EAGVAQSPRYKIIEKRQSVAFWCNPISGHATLYWYQQILGQGPKLLIQFQNNGVVDDSQLPKDRFSAERLKGVDSTLKIQPAKLEDSAVYLCASSPGLAVYNEQFFGPGTRLTVL.